The 12 T cell receptor beta chains reported below all come from one sample, sequenced in a study of blood T cells in healthy people across ages (dated by TCRdb to the mid-2010s). The library was obtained by 5' RACE. TCRdb lists the instrument as Illumina HiSeq 2500. A second PCR of roughly 6 to 12 cycles was performed with a sample-barcoded 5' primer and a J-beta primer mix. TCRdb cleaned the public reads at Q25 with fastp, built clones with MiXCR and kept in-frame beta chains. Rows with a matching CDR3 protein are joined into one entry that keeps the most common DNA and genes. For this sample the table gives roughly 700,000 distinct CDR3 sequences, of which about 32% were detected only once. 15% to 19% of the sample rests with the top ten. Material for sequencing was blood. The receptors were gathered from an elderly woman in good health. Donor details come from another sample of the same person, matched by shared clones.

This clonotype has at least ten counts. This chain links TRBV15 with TRBJ2-5; D assignment may be TRBD1 or TRBD2 (6 bases each). Looked up from germline, CDR1 is LNHNV and CDR2 is YYDKDF (reference sequence). V dropped 8 bases and J dropped 2 bases, with 15 bases sitting between them. This CDR3 is 14 amino acids long. The CDR3 region has the DNA TGTGCCACCCTCCCGGGGGCAGGTCAAGAGACCCAGTACTTC. This codes for CATLPGAGQETQYF. Based on the CDR3 plus reference TRBV15 and TRBJ2-5, the full variable domain is DAMVIQNPRYQVTQFGKPVTLSCSQTLNHNVMYWYQQKSSQAPKLLFHYYDKDFNNEADTPDNFQSRRPNTSFCFLDIRSPGLGDTAMYLCATLPGAGQETQYFGPGTRLLVL.

This clonotype occurred a few times. The chain links TRBV20-1 to TRBJ2-3; 7 bases fit TRBD2. The germline CDR1 and CDR2 sequences are DFQATT and SNEGSKA (reference sequence). The CDR3 spans 14 residues. V shed 5 bases, J shed 0 bases, and the junction held 5 bases outside the gene matches. This chain's CDR3 is CSAHDSGSTDTQYF. CDR3 DNA sequence: TGCAGTGCTCATGATAGCGGGAGCACAGATACGCAGTATTTT.

This clonotype showed up just a few times. One end of the junction does not line up with germline, which may come from a read error. The rearrangement links TRBV7-9 to TRBJ2-7; 7 nucleotides agree with TRBD1. The germline CDR1 and CDR2 sequences are SEHNR and FQNEAQ (reference sequence). The CDR3 has 15 amino acids. The CDR3 spells CASSLESRGIYGQYF. CDR3 bases: TGTGCCAGCAGCTTAGAGTCCAGGGGGATCTACGGGCAGTACTTC.

This clonotype was recorded many times. V is TRBV29-1 and J is TRBJ1-1; 7 positions agree with TRBD1. Germline CDR1 is SQVTM and CDR2 is ANQGSEA. After removal of 0 bases from V and 3 bases from J, the junction contained 4 bases not matched to a gene. CDR3 length equals 14 residues. The CDR3 DNA is TGCAGCGTTGAAGAGGGAAGGGGGCACACTGAAGCTTTCTTT. It specifies CSVEEGRGHTEAFF.

There are a few counts of this clonotype. A much bigger clone sits one base away, suggesting this may be a read error. The CDR3 loop reads CASETITYKQYF. CDR3 nucleotides: TGTGCCAGCGAAACAATCACCTACAAGCAGTACTTC. This chain uses TRBV6-1 with TRBJ2-7, with no clear D. Germline V CDR1 and CDR2: MNHNS, SASEGT. The CDR3 totals 12 residues.

With respect to this clonotype: This could be a read error, since a much larger clone is one nucleotide away. This chain connects TRBV6-2 or TRBV6-3 to TRBJ2-5, with 8 bases that match TRBD1. Unmatched junction bases numbered 5, after V lost 6 bases and J lost 5 bases. CDR1 is MNHEY, CDR2 SVGEGT, per germline. The CDR3 sequence is 13 residues long. The CDR3 nucleotides read TGTGCCAGCAGGAACACAGGGGGGGAGACCCAGTACTTC. Translating gives CASRNTGGETQYF.

The sample holds many counts of this clonotype. The CDR3 loop is CASSARGLEFLNYEQFF. DNA for the CDR3: TGTGCCAGCAGTGCCCGAGGACTAGAGTTTTTAAATTATGAGCAGTTCTTC. The chain carries TRBV6-2 or TRBV6-3 and TRBJ2-1; TRBD2 aligns across 7 bases. Germline CDR1 MNHEY, CDR2 SVGEGT. The CDR3 is made up of 17 amino acids. V dropped 5 bases and J dropped 8; count of bases not matched to a gene: 18.

This chain connects TRBV20-1 to TRBJ1-5; 10 bases match TRBD1. V trimming: 6 bases; J trimming: 9 bases; junction bases outside the gene matches: 8. There are 13 residues in the CDR3. Germline lookup yields CDR1 DFQATT and CDR2 SNEGSKA (reference sequence). CDR3 region: CSARHRTGGPQHF. The CDR3 coding sequence is TGCAGTGCGCGGCACCGGACAGGGGGGCCCCAGCATTTT.

The V call is TRBV6-1, the J call TRBJ2-6, with TRBD1 matching 10 bases. The CDR3 length is 16 residues. Germline CDR1 MNHNS, CDR2 SASEGT. Trimming at V came to 4 bases and at J to 18 bases, leaving 18 bases not matched to a gene. As DNA, the CDR3 is TGTGCCAGCAGTGCGACAGGGGGCCCTGGGGCCAACGTTCGGACTTTC. Translated, it gives CASSATGGPGANVRTF.

This clonotype was found many times. The J gene is TRBJ2-3, the V gene TRBV12-3 or TRBV12-4, with 8 bases lining up with TRBD1. This CDR3 contains 13 residues. The V segment lost 7 bases and the J segment 3 bases; nucleotides outside the gene matches: 3. The CDR3: CASTRDRTDTQYF. In nucleotides, the CDR3 is TGTGCCAGCACGCGGGACAGGACAGATACGCAGTATTTT.

V usage is TRBV7-9 and J usage is TRBJ2-1, with 7 bases aligning to TRBD2. This CDR3 region has 15 residues. Germline V gene sequence: CDR1 SEHNR, CDR2 FQNEAQ (reference sequence). V lost 5 bases, J lost 3 bases, and 7 bases stayed unmatched. The CDR3 sequence is CASSPGGLGYNEQFF. CDR3 in DNA: TGTGCCAGCAGCCCCGGGGGGTTAGGCTACAATGAGCAGTTCTTC.

The chain combines TRBV30 with TRBJ1-5, with 7 positions matching TRBD1. Germline V gene data show CDR1 as GTSNPN and CDR2 as SVGIG (reference sequence). CDR3 length equals 14 residues. J was trimmed by 6 bases and V by 0 bases; bases with no gene match: 5. In nucleotides, the CDR3 is TGTGCCTGGAGTGTAGGTCAGGGGGGTCAGCCCCAGCATTTT. Its translation: CAWSVGQGGQPQHF.